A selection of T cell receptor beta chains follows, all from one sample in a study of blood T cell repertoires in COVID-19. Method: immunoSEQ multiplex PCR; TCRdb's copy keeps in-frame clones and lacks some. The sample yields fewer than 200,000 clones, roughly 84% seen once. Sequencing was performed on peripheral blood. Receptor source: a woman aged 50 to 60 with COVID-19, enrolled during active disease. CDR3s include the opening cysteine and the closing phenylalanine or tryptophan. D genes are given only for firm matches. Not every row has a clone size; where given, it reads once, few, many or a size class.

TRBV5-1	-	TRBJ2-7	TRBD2	TGCGCCAGCAGCCAAGGGGCTAGCGGGGGGGTTGCCTACGAGCAGTACTTC	CASSQGASGGVAYEQYF
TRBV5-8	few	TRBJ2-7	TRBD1	TGTGCCAGCAGCAAATCCGGGACAGGCTCCTACGAGCAGTACTTC	CASSKSGTGSYEQYF
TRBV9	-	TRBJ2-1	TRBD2	TGTGCCAGCAACCTTGGGGGGGTCAATGAGCAGTTCTTC	CASNLGGVNEQFF
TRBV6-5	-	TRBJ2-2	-	TGTGCCAGCAGTTACTCAGCAGGCACCGGGGAGCTGTTTTTT	CASSYSAGTGELFF
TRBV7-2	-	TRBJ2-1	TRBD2	TGTGCCAGCAGCGTCAGCGGGGGAGCCGAGGGGGAGCAGTTCTTC	CASSVSGGAEGEQFF
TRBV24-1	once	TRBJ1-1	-	TGTGCCACCAGTGGGTTAGGGGGAACTGAAGCTTTCTTT	CATSGLGGTEAFF
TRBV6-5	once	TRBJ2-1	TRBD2	TGTGCCAGCAGTTACTCGAAGCGGGGGGCCCACAATGAGCAGTTCTTC	CASSYSKRGAHNEQFF
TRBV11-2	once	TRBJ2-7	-	TGTGCCAGCAGCTCCATAGTCGCACTCTACGAGCAGTACTTC	CASSSIVALYEQYF
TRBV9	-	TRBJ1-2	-	TGTGCCAGCAGCGTAGAGGCACAGCTTTATGGCTACACCTTC	CASSVEAQLYGYTF
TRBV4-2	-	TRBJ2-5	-	TGTGCCAGCAGCCCCTCAGAGGTCGGCGAGACCCAGTACTTC	CASSPSEVGETQYF
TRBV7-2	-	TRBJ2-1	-	TGTGCCAGCAGCTTGGGCCCTTACAATGAGCAGTTCTTC	CASSLGPYNEQFF
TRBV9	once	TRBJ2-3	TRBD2	TGTGCCAGCAGCTCATCCGGGACTAGCGTCACAGATACGCAGTATTTT	CASSSSGTSVTDTQYF
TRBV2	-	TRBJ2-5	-	TGTGCCAGTAAGCTCCAAGAGACCCAGTACTTC	CASKLQETQYF
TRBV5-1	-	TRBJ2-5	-	TGCGCCAGCAGCCCCTCGGACCCGGGGAAGGAGACCCAGTACTTC	CASSPSDPGKETQYF
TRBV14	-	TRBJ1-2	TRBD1	TGTGCCAGCAGCCCGAGGACAGGGGGCTTCGGCTACACCTTC	CASSPRTGGFGYTF
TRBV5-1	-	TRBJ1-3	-	TGCGCCAGCAGCTTGGCCCAGACAGCTGGAAACACCATATATTTT	CASSLAQTAGNTIYF
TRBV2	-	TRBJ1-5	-	TGTGCCAGCGGGCTTTGGGGCAATCAGCCCCAGCATTTT	CASGLWGNQPQHF
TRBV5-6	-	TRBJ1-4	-	TGTGCCAGCAGCAGACAGACTAATGAAAAACTGTTTTTT	CASSRQTNEKLFF
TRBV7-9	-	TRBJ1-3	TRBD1	TGTGCCAGCAGTTCACAGGGGGTTGGAAACACCATATATTTT	CASSSQGVGNTIYF
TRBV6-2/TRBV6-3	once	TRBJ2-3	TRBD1	TGTGCCAGCAGCCCCCAGGGGGCGAGAACGCAGTATTTT	CASSPQGARTQYF
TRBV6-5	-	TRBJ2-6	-	TGTGCCAGCAGTTACCGCGGGGCTGGGGCCAACGTCCTGACTTTC	CASSYRGAGANVLTF
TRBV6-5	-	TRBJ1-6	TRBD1	TGTGCCAGCAGTTACGGACAGGGCCGCGATTCACCCCTCCACTTT	CASSYGQGRDSPLHF
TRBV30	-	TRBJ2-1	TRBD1	TGTGCCTGGACCCCTGGGACAGGCAGCAATGAGCAGTTCTTC	CAWTPGTGSNEQFF
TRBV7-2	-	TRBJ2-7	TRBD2	TGTGCCAGCAGCGAAGTGGGAGGGGAAAAAGAGCAGTACTTC	CASSEVGGEKEQYF
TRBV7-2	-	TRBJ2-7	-	TGTGCCAGCAGCTTAGGAGGGTCTTTTGACGAGCAGTACTTC	CASSLGGSFDEQYF
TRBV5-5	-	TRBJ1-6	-	TGTGCCAGCAGCCTACGAACCGGACAAACCAATTCACCCCTCCACTTT	CASSLRTGQTNSPLHF
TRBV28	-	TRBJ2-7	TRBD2	TGTGCCAGCAGTCCCGGTGTAGCGGGGGGGTACGAGCAGTACTTC	CASSPGVAGGYEQYF
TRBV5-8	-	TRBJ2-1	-	TGTGCCAGCAGCTTGGGATTGGCCGATTACAATGAGCAGTTCTTC	CASSLGLADYNEQFF
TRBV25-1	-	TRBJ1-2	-	TGTGCCAGCAGTGAAGCGGGGGATGGCTATGGCTACACCTTC	CASSEAGDGYGYTF
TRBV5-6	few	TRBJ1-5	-	TGTGCCAGCAGCTTGGGGCAGGCGTCGAATCAGCCCCAGCATTTT	CASSLGQASNQPQHF
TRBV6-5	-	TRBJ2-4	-	TGTGCCAGCAGTACGACAGGTTTATGGAACATTCAGTACTTC	CASSTTGLWNIQYF